A single T cell receptor (beta chain) is shown here with its context. The antigen remains undetermined. The record originates from a study of T-cell memory formation after mild COVID-19. Across the whole study: In these data, TCR clusters were largely donor specific.

TCRdb fed the 5' RACE reads into MiXCR, producing one record per CDR3 protein. The top ten hold 1.1% of the sample, which has 60,000 to 65,000 distinct CDR3 sequences, over 8.5% seen once. The germline CDR1 and CDR2 sequences are SNHLY and FYNNEI. The CDR3 spans 14 residues. Between the trimmed V and J ends, which lost 0 bases and 8 bases, there was a span of 13 bases. General study results and limits: Cross-reactive memory apparently joined, as some responding clones appeared in pre-infection memory. SARS-CoV-2 specificity of second-wave clones peaking day 37 was unconfirmed. CD4/CD8 balance held among clones contracting day 15 to 85, and later expanders leaned CD4+.

The sequence derives from a man aged 18 to 30 who had mild COVID-19 (a few samples of this study predate the infection). Cell type and time point are not known. Material: PBMCs or a T cell subset sorted from them (not recorded which). The chain links TRBV2 to TRBJ1-2, with no clear D. CDR3 bases: TGTGCCAGCAGTGAAGCGAACAGAGTTGGCGGCTACACCTTC. It yields the protein CASSEANRVGGYTF. The full variable domain, completed using reference TRBV2 and TRBJ1-2, is EPEVTQTPSHQVTQMGQEVILRCVPISNHLYFYWYRQILGQKVEFLVSFYNNEISEKSEIFDDQFSVERPDGSNFTLKIRSTKLEDSAMYFCASSEANRVGGYTFGSGTRLTVV.